This T cell receptor (beta chain) was sequenced during a study of CD8 T cells in Susac syndrome. This clonotype has a single count. An input of roughly 0.45 to 1 ug of RNA was subjected to reverse transcription using random hexamers. TCRdb independently ran MiXCR on the immunoSEQ multiplex PCR reads; one entry per CDR3 protein. The table records approximately 130,000 distinct CDR3 sequences, about 93% of them present only once. Sequencing of TCR beta covered CD8+ and CD4+ T cells obtained from blood. The CDR3 sequence is 13 residues long. Germline CDR1 and CDR2: PRHDT and FYEKMQ (reference sequence). Deletions cut 2 bases from V and 5 bases from J, with 9 bases between.

The rearrangement uses TRBV13 and TRBJ1-1; weak D call: TRBD1 (6 bases). The sequenced sample was CD8+ T cells from PBMCs. This clonotype was sampled from a human donor with multiple sclerosis. DNA for the CDR3: TGTGCCAGCAGCTTACAGGGGTGGACTGAAGCTTTCTTT. It specifies CASSLQGWTEAFF.